These T cell receptor beta chains were read from a single sample in a study of cytomegalovirus exposure and HLA in healthy donors. Generated by immunoSEQ multiplex PCR, the TCRdb table keeps only in-frame clones and is missing some. The sample carries roughly 330,000 clones, roughly 90% recorded once. Sequencing input: PBMCs. Receptors originate from a woman aged 30 to 39 in good health and CMV-seropositive. The CDR3 runs from the conserved cysteine through the conserved F or W. A D gene is named only where the DNA matches it firmly. Clone size appears in some rows only: once, few, many, or a class for an expanded clone.

clone_size,v_call,d_call,j_call,cdr3_aa,cdr3_nt
-,TRBV5-6,TRBD2,TRBJ2-7,CASSFRGAGSYEQYF,TGTGCCAGCAGCTTTCGGGGAGCGGGATCCTACGAGCAGTACTTC
-,TRBV5-1,-,TRBJ2-2,CASSLVIGATGELFF,TGCGCCAGCAGCTTGGTTATTGGGGCCACCGGGGAGCTGTTTTTT
-,TRBV29-1,TRBD1,TRBJ1-2,CSVPTGGSGYTF,TGCAGCGTTCCAACAGGGGGCTCTGGCTACACCTTC
-,TRBV30,-,TRBJ1-4,CAWSVRGVEKLFF,TGTGCCTGGAGTGTACGCGGGGTTGAAAAACTGTTTTTT
-,TRBV9,TRBD2,TRBJ2-2,CASSPSRSSGGGAGELFF,TGTGCCAGCAGCCCCAGCCGGTCTAGCGGGGGGGGTGCCGGGGAGCTGTTTTTT
-,TRBV2,-,TRBJ1-2,CASSEEQLQGGYTF,TGTGCCAGCAGTGAAGAACAACTACAGGGTGGCTACACCTTC
-,TRBV28,-,TRBJ2-7,CASRLAYEQYF,TGTGCCAGCAGGCTCGCCTACGAGCAGTACTTC
-,TRBV2,-,TRBJ1-3,CATNGGTGNTIYF,TGTGCCACTAACGGCGGGACTGGAAACACCATATATTTT
-,TRBV25-1,-,TRBJ1-5,CASQVGGQPQHF,TGTGCCAGCCAGGTGGGGGGCCAGCCCCAGCATTTT
-,TRBV7-9,-,TRBJ1-2,CASSTHAFDSTF,TGTGCCAGCAGCACTCATGCATTCGATAGTACCTTC
once,TRBV7-9,TRBD2,TRBJ2-3,CASSLVGLAGTDTQYF,TGTGCCAGCAGCTTAGTTGGGCTAGCGGGCACGGACACGCAGTATTTT
-,TRBV25-1,TRBD2,TRBJ2-1,CASAWTSGYNEQFF,TGTGCCAGCGCATGGACTAGCGGTTACAATGAGCAGTTCTTC
-,TRBV25-1,-,TRBJ1-4,CASSPADVFNEKLFF,TGTGCCAGCAGCCCGGCGGACGTTTTTAATGAAAAACTGTTTTTT
-,TRBV4-3,-,TRBJ2-2,CASSQDFYGGGELFF,TGCGCCAGCAGCCAGGATTTCTACGGGGGCGGGGAGCTGTTTTTT
-,TRBV4-2,-,TRBJ2-3,CASSQTGPAGSGTDTQYF,TGTGCCAGCAGCCAAACTGGTCCTGCGGGCTCGGGCACAGATACGCAGTATTTT
-,TRBV10-3,TRBD1,TRBJ1-3,CAIRDRLGSGNTIYF,TGTGCCATCAGGGACAGGCTGGGATCTGGAAACACCATATATTTT
-,TRBV29-1,TRBD1,TRBJ2-6,CSARTGRGANVLTF,TGCAGCGCCAGGACAGGTCGCGGGGCCAACGTCCTGACTTTC
once,TRBV9,TRBD2,TRBJ2-1,CASSVDQRGSYNEQFF,TGTGCCAGCAGCGTAGACCAGCGGGGCTCCTACAATGAGCAGTTCTTC
-,TRBV6-5,TRBD1,TRBJ1-1,CASSSGGAGNTEAFF,TGTGCCAGCAGTTCAGGGGGAGCGGGGAACACTGAAGCTTTCTTT
few,TRBV6-5,-,TRBJ1-4,CASSYDAGPSEKLFF,TGTGCCAGCAGTTACGATGCGGGTCCTAGTGAAAAACTGTTTTTT
few,TRBV18,-,TRBJ1-1,CASSPRGELNTEAFF,TGTGCCAGCTCACCTCGCGGGGAGCTGAACACTGAAGCTTTCTTT
-,TRBV27,TRBD1,TRBJ2-1,CASSQPRSRDSNYNEQFF,TGTGCCAGCAGTCAACCTAGATCCCGGGACAGTAATTACAATGAGCAGTTCTTC
-,TRBV4-1,-,TRBJ1-1,CASSQDKRRTEAFF,TGCGCCAGCAGCCAAGATAAGAGGAGGACTGAAGCTTTCTTT
-,TRBV4-1,TRBD1,TRBJ1-5,CASSPSTGQGGQPQHF,TGCGCCAGCAGCCCCTCGACCGGACAGGGTGGACAGCCCCAGCATTTT
-,TRBV10-3,-,TRBJ1-1,CAITDSYGTEAFF,TGTGCCATCACCGACAGCTATGGCACTGAAGCTTTCTTT
once,TRBV7-2,-,TRBJ2-1,CASSSRGDNEQFF,TGTGCCAGCAGCTCCCGGGGCGACAATGAGCAGTTCTTC
once,TRBV27,TRBD1,TRBJ1-1,CASTISQGGNTEAFF,TGTGCCAGCACCATTTCACAGGGGGGGAACACTGAAGCTTTCTTT
-,TRBV7-2,TRBD1,TRBJ1-5,CASSTDRGQPQHF,TGTGCCAGCAGCACGGACAGGGGCCAGCCCCAGCATTTT
-,TRBV9,-,TRBJ1-3,CASSVSGGNTIYF,TGTGCCAGCAGCGTTTCCGGTGGAAACACCATATATTTT
-,TRBV28,-,TRBJ1-6,CASSPRQVNSPLHF,TGTGCCAGCAGCCCCAGACAGGTTAATTCACCCCTCCACTTT
once,TRBV4-3,TRBD1,TRBJ2-5,CASSARQGLETQYF,TGCGCCAGCAGCGCACGACAGGGTTTAGAGACCCAGTACTTC
-,TRBV11-2,-,TRBJ2-7,CASSLERQSYEQYF,TGTGCCAGCAGCTTAGAGCGGCAGTCCTACGAGCAGTACTTC
-,TRBV28,-,TRBJ2-3,CASSFLATGTDTQYF,TGTGCCAGCAGTTTCTTGGCGACGGGGACAGATACGCAGTATTTT
-,TRBV29-1,TRBD2,TRBJ2-5,CSVEDGGGTSGIRETQYF,TGCAGCGTTGAAGATGGCGGCGGGACTAGCGGGATTCGAGAGACCCAGTACTTC
few,TRBV2,TRBD1,TRBJ1-1,CASSLDRDTEAFF,TGTGCCAGCAGCTTAGACAGGGACACTGAAGCTTTCTTT
-,TRBV28,-,TRBJ1-2,CASSSQGAYGYTF,TGTGCCAGCAGTTCCCAGGGTGCCTATGGCTACACCTTC
once,TRBV14,TRBD2,TRBJ2-5,CASSQPKSAGERQETQYF,TGTGCCAGCAGCCAACCCAAGTCCGCGGGAGAACGTCAAGAGACCCAGTACTTC
-,TRBV19,TRBD1,TRBJ1-1,CASSITGQGNTEAFF,TGTGCCAGTAGTATCACCGGACAGGGGAACACTGAAGCTTTCTTT
-,TRBV6-5,-,TRBJ2-1,CASSYRSLYNEQFF,TGTGCCAGCAGTTACAGATCTCTATACAATGAGCAGTTCTTC
-,TRBV27,TRBD1,TRBJ2-7,CASSFGTGGTYEQYF,TGTGCCAGCAGTTTCGGGACAGGGGGGACCTACGAGCAGTACTTC
-,TRBV6-1,TRBD1,TRBJ1-5,CASSESRTGYGSQPQHF,TGTGCCAGCAGTGAATCACGGACAGGGTATGGGAGTCAGCCCCAGCATTTT
-,TRBV14,-,TRBJ1-3,CASSQETVSGNTIYF,TGTGCCAGCAGCCAAGAAACCGTCTCTGGAAACACCATATATTTT
few,TRBV28,TRBD1,TRBJ1-2,CASSFQDRVGGYTF,TGTGCCAGCAGTTTCCAGGACAGGGTGGGTGGCTACACCTTC